This TCR beta chain derives from a study of blood T cell repertoires in COVID-19. Overall study: Cohort 3 recovered donors had two negative PCRs, clearance, or symptom resolution. COVID-19 samples collected from the United States, Italy and Spain covered acute and convalescent phases.

In the authors' workflow: From reference gene primer amplification, estimates of nucleated cell counts were derived. Produced via immunoSEQ multiplex PCR; TCRdb's table is partial and in-frame only. V and J calls and clone size follow that table, whereas D and trimming were derived from the DNA. The profile shows 350,000 to 450,000 clones, 80% to 90% of them singletons. The V and J ends lost 4 bases and 4 bases respectively, with 13 bases between them. Looked up from germline, CDR1 is ENHRY and CDR2 is SYGVKD. This CDR3 has 14 amino acids. The study assigned cohorts using participant-reported clinical history.

The TCR comes from a man aged 35-49 years in a cohort exposed to, infected with or recovered from COVID-19 (not recorded which). The rearrangement links TRBV10-3 to TRBJ1-1; D remains ambiguous. Source material: PBMCs or T cells enriched from blood (not recorded which). Here the CDR3 reads CAISGNGIGTEAFF. The CDR3 DNA sequence: TGTGCCATCAGTGGGAACGGGATAGGCACTGAAGCTTTCTTT.